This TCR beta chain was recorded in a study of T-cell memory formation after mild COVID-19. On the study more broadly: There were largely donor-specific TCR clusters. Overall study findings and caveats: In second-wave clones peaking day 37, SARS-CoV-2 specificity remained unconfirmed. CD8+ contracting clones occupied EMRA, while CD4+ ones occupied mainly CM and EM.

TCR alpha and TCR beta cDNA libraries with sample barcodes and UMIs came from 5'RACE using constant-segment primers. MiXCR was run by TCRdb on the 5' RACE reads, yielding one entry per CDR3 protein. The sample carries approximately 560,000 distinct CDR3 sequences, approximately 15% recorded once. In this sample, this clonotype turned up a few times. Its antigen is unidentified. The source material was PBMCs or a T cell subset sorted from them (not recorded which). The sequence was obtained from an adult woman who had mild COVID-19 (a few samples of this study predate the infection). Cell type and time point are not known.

The CDR3, as DNA: TGTGCCAGTACTGTAGGGGATCAGCCCCAGCATTTT. Amino acids: CASTVGDQPQHF. V gene TRBV19 combines with J gene TRBJ1-5; D perhaps matches TRBD1 (5 bases). V was clipped by 7 bases and J by 5 bases, with 9 bases between them. Germline V lookup: CDR1 LNHDA, CDR2 SQIVND (reference sequence). The CDR3 has 12 amino acids.